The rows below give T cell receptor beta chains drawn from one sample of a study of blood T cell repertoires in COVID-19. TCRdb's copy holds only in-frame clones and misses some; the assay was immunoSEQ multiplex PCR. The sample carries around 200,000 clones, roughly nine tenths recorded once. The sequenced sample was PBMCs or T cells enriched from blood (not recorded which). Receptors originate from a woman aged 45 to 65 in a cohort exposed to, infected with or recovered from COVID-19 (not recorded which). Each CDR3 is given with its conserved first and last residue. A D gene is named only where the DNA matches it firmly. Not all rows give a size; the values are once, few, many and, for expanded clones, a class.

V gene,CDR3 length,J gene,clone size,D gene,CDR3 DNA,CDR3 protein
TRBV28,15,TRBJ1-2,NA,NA,TGTGCCACCGCGCTGTCCGTCCAACGGGGGGGCGGCTACACCTTC,CATALSVQRGGGYTF
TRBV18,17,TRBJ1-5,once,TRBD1,TGTGCCAGCTCACCAATCAGGGGGAGAAATAGCAATCAGCCCCAGCATTTT,CASSPIRGRNSNQPQHF
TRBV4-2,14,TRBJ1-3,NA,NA,TGTGCCAGCAGCCAAGATTTATTAAGAAACACCATATATTTT,CASSQDLLRNTIYF
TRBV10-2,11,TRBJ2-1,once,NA,TGCGCCAGCAGGGCCGCCTATGAGCAGTTCTTC,CASRAAYEQFF
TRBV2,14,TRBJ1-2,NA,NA,TGTGCCAGCAGTAAAACCCCCGAGAGACAGTTCTTAACCTTC,CASSKTPERQFLTF
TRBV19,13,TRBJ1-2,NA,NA,TGTGCCTGCTCCCTCGGACAAAACTATGGCTACACCTTC,CACSLGQNYGYTF
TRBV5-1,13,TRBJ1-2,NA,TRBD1,TGCGCCAGCAGCCGACAGGGTAACTATGGCTACACCTTC,CASSRQGNYGYTF
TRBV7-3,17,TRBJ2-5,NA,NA,TGTGCCAGCAGCCTATACCCGGGGGAAGGGGGCGTAGAGACCCAGTACTTC,CASSLYPGEGGVETQYF
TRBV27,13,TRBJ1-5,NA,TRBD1,TGTGCCAGCCAGGGGGTTGGCAATCAGCCCCAGCATTTT,CASQGVGNQPQHF
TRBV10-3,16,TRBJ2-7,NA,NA,TGTGCCATCAGTGAGTCAGAGGGCAGGGGACCTTACGAGCAGTACTTC,CAISESEGRGPYEQYF
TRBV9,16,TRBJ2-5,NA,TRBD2,TGTGCCAGCAGCTCCCACGGGACTAGCGGGGGAGAGACCCAGTACTTC,CASSSHGTSGGETQYF
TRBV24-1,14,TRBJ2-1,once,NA,TGTGCCACTTCTCGGGGGAGCTCCTACAATGAGCAGTTCTTC,CATSRGSSYNEQFF
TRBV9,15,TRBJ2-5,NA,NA,TGTGCCAGCAGCGTAGACTTGGCTAGCGTGGAGACCCAGTACTTC,CASSVDLASVETQYF
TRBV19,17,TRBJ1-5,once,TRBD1,TGTGCCAGTAGTCTGTCGACAGGGGGGAATAGCAATCAGCCCCAGCATTTT,CASSLSTGGNSNQPQHF
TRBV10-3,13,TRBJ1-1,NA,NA,TGTGCCATCACCCAACTCGGGAACGGTGAAGCTTTCTTT,CAITQLGNGEAFF
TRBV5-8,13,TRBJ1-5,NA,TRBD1,TGTGCCAGCAGCCGACAGGGTCATCAGCCCCAGCATTTT,CASSRQGHQPQHF
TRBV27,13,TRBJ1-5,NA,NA,TGTGCCAGCAGAGGGCCGGGGGTGAGAGCCCAGCATTTT,CASRGPGVRAQHF
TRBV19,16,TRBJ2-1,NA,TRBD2,TGTGCCAGTACCAGAGATCCTAGCGGGGAGTACAATGAGCAGTTCTTC,CASTRDPSGEYNEQFF
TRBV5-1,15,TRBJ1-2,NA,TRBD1,TGCGCCAGCAGCTTGTACACAGGGGTCGACCTTGGCTACACCTTC,CASSLYTGVDLGYTF
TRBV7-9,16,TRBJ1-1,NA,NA,TGTGCCAGCAGCCCATCGGACGGGAGGTTAGACACTGAAGCTTTCTTT,CASSPSDGRLDTEAFF
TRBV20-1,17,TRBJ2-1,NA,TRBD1,TGCAGTGCTAGTCGGACAGGGACAGCGAGGACGAGCAATGAGCAGTTCTTC,CSASRTGTARTSNEQFF
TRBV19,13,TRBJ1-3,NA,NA,TGTGCCAGTGAGGTCCGCTCTGGAAACACCATATATTTT,CASEVRSGNTIYF
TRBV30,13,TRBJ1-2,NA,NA,TGTGCCTGGAACCTGGGCCTTAACTATGGCTACACCTTC,CAWNLGLNYGYTF
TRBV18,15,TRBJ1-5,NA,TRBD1,TGTGCCAGCTCTCGCGGACAGGGAGGCAATCAGCCCCAGCATTTT,CASSRGQGGNQPQHF
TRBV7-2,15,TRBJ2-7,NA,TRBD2,TGTGCCAGCAGCCCCGGGCGGGGGGGCCAATACGAGCAGTACTTC,CASSPGRGGQYEQYF
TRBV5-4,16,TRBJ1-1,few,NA,TGTGCCAGCAGCTCACGAAAGGACGGGATGAACACTGAAGCTTTCTTT,CASSSRKDGMNTEAFF
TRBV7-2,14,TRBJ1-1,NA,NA,TGTGCCAGCAGCCCAGATGGGCAGTTGCTTGGAGCTTTCTTT,CASSPDGQLLGAFF
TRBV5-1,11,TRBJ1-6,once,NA,TGCGCCACCGGCTATAATTCACCCCTCCACTTT,CATGYNSPLHF
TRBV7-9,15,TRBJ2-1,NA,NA,TGTGCCAGCAGCTCACGACCGGGTACGAACAATGAGCAGTTCTTC,CASSSRPGTNNEQFF
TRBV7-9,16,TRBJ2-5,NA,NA,TGTGCCAGCAGCTTAGGTCGACAGGAAATTCAAGAGACCCAGTACTTC,CASSLGRQEIQETQYF
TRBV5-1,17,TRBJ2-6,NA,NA,TGCGCCAGCAGCTTCCCGACAGACGACTCTGGGGCCAACGTCCTGACTTTC,CASSFPTDDSGANVLTF
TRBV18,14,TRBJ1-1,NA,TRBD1,TGTGCCAGCGCCGGGACAGCAATCAACACTGAAGCTTTCTTT,CASAGTAINTEAFF
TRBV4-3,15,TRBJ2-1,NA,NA,TGCGCCAGCAGCCAAGACGTTAACAGGGTGAATGAGCAGTTCTTC,CASSQDVNRVNEQFF
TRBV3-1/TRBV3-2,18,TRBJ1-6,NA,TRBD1,TGTGCCAGCAGCCACTTAGCCGGGACAGCCGAATATAATTCACCCCTCCACTTT,CASSHLAGTAEYNSPLHF
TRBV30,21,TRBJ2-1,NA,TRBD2,TGTGCCTGGAGTGTACTATATCCAAAGGCTAGCGGGGGCACCCTACACAATGAGCAGTTCTTC,CAWSVLYPKASGGTLHNEQFF
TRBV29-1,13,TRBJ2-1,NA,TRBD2,TGCAGCGCCGAGCGGGGGGCGCGGAATGAGCAGTTCTTC,CSAERGARNEQFF
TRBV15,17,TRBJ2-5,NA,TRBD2,TGTGCCACCAGCACCAACCTAGAAGGGAGGGAAGGGGAGACCCAGTACTTC,CATSTNLEGREGETQYF
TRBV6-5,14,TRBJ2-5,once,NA,TGTGCCAGCAGAAGGGACTCGGCGATAGAGACCCAGTACTTC,CASRRDSAIETQYF
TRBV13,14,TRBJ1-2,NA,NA,TGTGCCAGCAGCTTGCGGGGGGGCGCGGTCGGCTACACCTTC,CASSLRGGAVGYTF
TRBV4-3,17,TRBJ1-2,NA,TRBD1,TGCGCCAGCAGCCAAGAATACGCACAGACAGGGTCCTATGGCTACACCTTC,CASSQEYAQTGSYGYTF
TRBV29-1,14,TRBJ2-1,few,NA,TGCAGCGTTGAAGGACGGTACGGGGGTAATGAGCAGTTCTTC,CSVEGRYGGNEQFF
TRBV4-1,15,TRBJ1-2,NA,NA,TGCGCCAGCAGCCAGGGACCGACAGGTTTATATGGCTACACCTTC,CASSQGPTGLYGYTF
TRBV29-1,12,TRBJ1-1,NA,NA,TGCAGCGTTGAATTCATGAACACTGAAGCTTTCTTT,CSVEFMNTEAFF
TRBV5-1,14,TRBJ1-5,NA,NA,TGCGCCAGCAGCTTGGTCGGGGGGGGTCAGCCCCAGCATTTT,CASSLVGGGQPQHF
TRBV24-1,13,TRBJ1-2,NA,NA,TGTGCCACCAGTGACTCAGACTTCTATGGCTACACCTTC,CATSDSDFYGYTF
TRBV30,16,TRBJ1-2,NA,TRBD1,TGTGCCTGGATGGGAGGCAGGGGGCGTGGACTCTATGGCTACACCTTC,CAWMGGRGRGLYGYTF
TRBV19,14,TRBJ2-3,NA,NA,TGTGCCAGTCGGCCACTCGACAGCGGGGATACGCAGTATTTT,CASRPLDSGDTQYF
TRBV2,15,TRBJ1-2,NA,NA,TGTGCCAGCAGTGACGACAGGACCATTAACTATGGCTACACCTTC,CASSDDRTINYGYTF
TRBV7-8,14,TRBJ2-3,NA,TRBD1,TGTGCCAGCAGGCAGAACAGGGGAGCAGATACGCAGTATTTT,CASRQNRGADTQYF